Each of the 28 T cell receptor beta chains below was sequenced from the same sample in a study of T cells expressing NK-cell markers. TCRdb re-called the 5' RACE reads and gives one entry per CDR3 protein, without DNA. The sample has some 440,000 distinct CDR3 sequences. Sequenced: blood T cells: a sorted CD56 or NKG2C T cell subset, CD4+ or CD8+ T cells, or bulk PBMC T cells (not recorded which). All receptors derive from a woman aged 45-65 years in good health.

J is TRBJ2-4 and V is TRBV7-8; the D call from TCRdb, TRBD2, cannot be confirmed without DNA. The V gene's germline CDR1 is SGHVS and CDR2 FQNEAQ. CDR3 length equals 13 residues. The CDR3 here is CASSLEGLDTWYF.

The rearrangement uses TRBV20-1 and TRBJ2-5. From germline, CDR1 is DFQATT and CDR2 SNEGSKA (reference sequence). This CDR3 region has 13 residues. The CDR3 loop reads CSASDFSQETQYF.

The chain links TRBV3-1 to TRBJ2-5. This CDR3 region has 13 residues. The germline CDR1 and CDR2 sequences are LGHDT and YNNKEL (reference sequence). The CDR3 spells CASSQGLTETQYF.

The V and J genes are TRBV11-3 and TRBJ2-3; the D call from TCRdb, TRBD1, cannot be confirmed without DNA. The CDR3 is 16 amino acids. Germline V lookup: CDR1 SGHNT, CDR2 YENEEA. This chain's CDR3 is CASSLSLGAPTDTQYF.

This chain uses TRBV12-3 or TRBV12-4 with TRBJ1-2. The CDR3 loop spans 14 amino acids. CDR3 protein: CASSHRVPNYGYTF.

The chain links TRBV3-1 to TRBJ2-1; TCRdb's D gene call, TRBD2, goes unchecked for lack of DNA. The CDR3 sequence is 14 residues long. Germline V gives CDR1 LGHDT, CDR2 YNNKEL (reference sequence). The chain's CDR3 is CASSHPHRGVKQFF.

CDR3 amino acids: CASSLRVAYEQYF. The V call is TRBV5-1, the J call TRBJ2-7. The length of the CDR3 is 13 residues. CDR1 is SGHRS, CDR2 YFSETQ, per germline.

This sequence joins TRBV20-1 and TRBJ1-3. This CDR3 is built from 14 residues. Per germline, CDR1 DFQATT and CDR2 SNEGSKA (reference sequence). The CDR3 here is CSALVGTTGNTIYF.

The chain carries TRBV7-2 and TRBJ2-7; TCRdb indicates TRBD2, and absent DNA this call remains unverified. The CDR3 runs to 13 residues. Per germline, CDR1 SGHTA and CDR2 FQGNSA. The CDR3 protein is CASSPGLAGEQYF.

This chain links TRBV29-1 with TRBJ1-4; TCRdb names TRBD1, which stays unverified in the absence of DNA. Germline V gene data show CDR1 as SQVTM and CDR2 as ANQGSEA. The CDR3 contains 14 residues. The CDR3 spells CSVAGERGFEKLFF.

The chain uses TRBV20-1 and TRBJ2-1; TCRdb's D call, TRBD2, is unchecked because there is no DNA. CDR3 length: 14 amino acids. Germline CDR1 reads DFQATT; CDR2 reads SNEGSKA (reference sequence). CDR3 loop: CSASRTGVHNEQFF.

V is TRBV29-1 and J is TRBJ2-2; TCRdb proposes TRBD1, but this gene call is untestable without DNA. The germline CDR1 and CDR2 sequences are SQVTM and ANQGSEA. CDR3 length equals 14 residues. This chain's CDR3 is CSVRGTGPTGELFF.

The J gene is TRBJ2-1, the V gene TRBV10-3; the TRBD2 assignment by TCRdb is unverifiable without DNA. The germline V gene has CDR1 ENHRY and CDR2 SYGVKD. This CDR3 region has 15 residues. The chain's CDR3 is CAIRSDSRVRGEQFF.

Here the CDR3 reads CASSQGTDASGTQYF. The chain employs TRBV3-1 and TRBJ2-5. CDR3 length: 15 amino acids. Germline V lookup: CDR1 LGHDT, CDR2 YNNKEL (reference sequence).

CDR3 residues: CASSQIDRGPYNEQFF. This sequence joins TRBV3-1 and TRBJ2-1. This CDR3 comprises 16 residues. CDR1 and CDR2 from the germline V gene are LGHDT and YNNKEL (reference sequence).

The chain recombines TRBV12-3 or TRBV12-4 with TRBJ2-1; the D call from TCRdb, TRBD2, cannot be confirmed without DNA. CDR3 size: 14 residues. CDR3 region: CASCGLAGRNEQFF.

This chain connects TRBV11-1 to TRBJ2-1. This CDR3 comprises 12 residues. Germline V gene data show CDR1 as SGHAT and CDR2 as FQDESV (reference sequence). This CDR3 is CASSFKKGEQFF.

This chain connects TRBV4-1 to TRBJ2-7; the D call of TRBD2 rests on TCRdb alone, since no DNA is present to check it. Germline lookup yields CDR1 MGHRA and CDR2 YSYEKL. The CDR3 has 16 residues. The CDR3 loop is CASSQVLQGPEYEQYF.

V is TRBV6-1 and J is TRBJ2-4; the TRBD1 assignment by TCRdb is unverifiable without DNA. The CDR3 spans 18 residues. Germline V gives CDR1 MNHNS, CDR2 SASEGT. The CDR3 is CASSVHTRGLLAKNIQYF.

The chain links TRBV18 to TRBJ2-1; TCRdb outputs TRBD2, but without DNA this stays unchecked. This CDR3 is built from 15 residues. Germline CDR1 is KGHSH and CDR2 is LQKENI. This chain's CDR3 is CASQGLAGSYNEQFF. The entire variable domain, with the rest obtained from reference TRBV18 and TRBJ2-1, is as follows: NAGVMQNPRHLVRRRGQEARLRCSPMKGHSHVYWYRQLPEEGLKFMVYLQKENIIDESGMPKERFSAEFPKEGPSILRIQQVVRGDSAAYFCASQGLAGSYNEQFFGPGTRLTVL.

V and J are TRBV7-9 and TRBJ2-4. This CDR3 comprises 14 residues. Germline V gene lookup returns CDR1 SEHNR and CDR2 FQNEAQ (reference sequence). This CDR3 reads CASSLGTDSNIQYF.

V usage is TRBV20-1 and J usage is TRBJ2-7; the D call of TRBD1 rests on TCRdb alone, since no DNA is present to check it. The CDR3 has 14 amino acids. Germline V gene lookup returns CDR1 DFQATT and CDR2 SNEGSKA (reference sequence). CDR3 amino acids: CSASPRDRFYEQYF.

The chain employs TRBV20-1 and TRBJ2-7; TCRdb names TRBD2, which stays unverified in the absence of DNA. In germline, CDR1 is DFQATT, CDR2 SNEGSKA (reference sequence). CDR3 size: 15 residues. CDR3 region: CSARDPAGESSEQYF.

The CDR3 sequence is CASSRVGLPTDTQYF. The chain couples TRBV3-1 to TRBJ2-3; TCRdb calls TRBD2, which cannot be checked without DNA. CDR1 is LGHDT, CDR2 YNNKEL, per germline (reference sequence). The CDR3 consists of 15 residues.

The genes are TRBV6-1 and TRBJ2-1; the TCRdb call, TRBD2, lacks DNA for checking. The CDR3 extends over 20 amino acids. In germline, CDR1 is MNHNS, CDR2 SASEGT. The CDR3 loop is CASSVSGSGRLFAVNNEQFF.

The chain uses TRBV7-8 and TRBJ1-6; the D call of TRBD1 rests on TCRdb alone, since no DNA is present to check it. The CDR3 sequence is 16 residues long. The germline V gene has CDR1 SGHVS and CDR2 FQNEAQ. CDR3 protein: CASTRQGRTLNSPLHF.

The V and J genes are TRBV5-1 and TRBJ2-7; TCRdb picks TRBD1, but there is no DNA to check that call. This CDR3 has 14 residues. The germline V gene has CDR1 SGHRS and CDR2 YFSETQ. This CDR3 is CASSVDGTVYEQYF.

This rearrangement joins TRBV20-1 to TRBJ2-4. CDR3 length equals 14 residues. Germline V CDR1 and CDR2: DFQATT, SNEGSKA (reference sequence). CDR3 sequence: CSAREGLAKNIQYF.